This T cell receptor beta chain comes out of a study of monozygotic twins with inflammatory bowel disease. Germline V gives CDR1 KGHSH, CDR2 LQKENI. The CDR3 loop spans 17 amino acids. Donors each gave over 2 ml of blood. Through template switching, UMIs that included a 6-nucleotide sample barcode were added. Reprocessing the 5' RACE reads, TCRdb reports a single entry for every CDR3 protein and omits DNA. This sample's table reports hundreds of thousands of distinct CDR3 sequences. The sequencing input was blood. This sequence was found in a human donor with ulcerative colitis or Crohn's disease, or a healthy co-twin of an affected twin (not recorded which). This chain joins TRBV18 and TRBJ1-1; TCRdb selects TRBD1, and the lack of DNA leaves this call unchecked. The CDR3 sequence is CASSPMGQGALNTEAFF.